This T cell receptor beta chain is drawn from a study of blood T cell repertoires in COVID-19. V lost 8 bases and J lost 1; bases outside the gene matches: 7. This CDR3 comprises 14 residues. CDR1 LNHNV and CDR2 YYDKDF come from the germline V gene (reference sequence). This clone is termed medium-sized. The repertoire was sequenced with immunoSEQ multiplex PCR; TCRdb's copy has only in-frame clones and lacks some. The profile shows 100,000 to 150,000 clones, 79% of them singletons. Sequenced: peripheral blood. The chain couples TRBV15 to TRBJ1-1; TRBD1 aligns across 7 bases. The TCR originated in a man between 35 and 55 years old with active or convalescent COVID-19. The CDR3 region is CATDEGQKNTEAFF. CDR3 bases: TGTGCCACCGATGAGGGACAGAAGAACACTGAAGCTTTCTTT.